Listed here are 16 T cell receptor beta chains from one sample, sequenced in a study of blood T cell repertoires in COVID-19. Profiling relied on immunoSEQ multiplex PCR, and the TCRdb table lists in-frame clones only, not all of them. This table has 200,000 to 250,000 clones, approximately 91% appearing once. Material: peripheral blood. All receptors come from a woman aged 55 to 70 with acute or convalescent COVID-19.

The J gene is TRBJ2-5, the V gene TRBV2, with 10 bases matching TRBD2. This CDR3 comprises 16 residues. V was pared by 3 bases and J by 1 base, with 5 bases of the junction left unmatched. Germline V gene lookup returns CDR1 SNHLY and CDR2 FYNNEI. CDR3 DNA: TGTGCCAGCAGTGACGGCAAGCGGGGGGGCCAAGAGACCCAGTACTTC. As protein: CASSDGKRGGQETQYF.

This clone has only a few counts. The CDR3: CAATSGNTIYF. The DNA of the CDR3 is TGTGCCGCGACTTCAGGAAACACCATATATTTT. The gene calls are TRBV6-6 and TRBJ1-3; D remains unclear. The CDR3 contains 11 residues. Trimming removed 11 bases from V and 4 bases from J, with 9 bases in between. Germline lookup yields CDR1 MNHNY and CDR2 SVGAGI (reference sequence).

The genes are TRBV19 and TRBJ2-4; tentative D call: TRBD1 (7 bases). V gave up 4 bases and J gave up 6 bases, with 16 bases separating them. CDR3 length equals 15 residues. Germline V CDR1 and CDR2: LNHDA, SQIVND (reference sequence). The CDR3 here is CASSRTSGGINIQYF. CDR3 nucleotides: TGTGCCAGTAGTAGAACATCAGGGGGGATAAACATTCAGTACTTC.

This clone appeared a single time. The rearrangement uses TRBV19 and TRBJ1-2; no clear D gene. The CDR3 runs 14 residues. V lost 1 base and J lost 2, with 8 bases in between. Per germline, CDR1 LNHDA and CDR2 SQIVND (reference sequence). Written as DNA, the CDR3 is TGTGCCAGTAGTATAGGACACGGAAACTATGGCTACACCTTC. This codes for CASSIGHGNYGYTF.

This chain uses TRBV18 with TRBJ1-4, with D maybe TRBD1 (5 bases). The germline CDR1 and CDR2 sequences are KGHSH and LQKENI. V lost 4 bases and J 7 bases, leaving 13 bases between the germline ends. The CDR3 runs to 14 residues. The CDR3 DNA sequence: TGTGCCAGCTCACAAGGGGCGTCGGGTGAAAAACTGTTTTTT. Amino acids: CASSQGASGEKLFF. Supplemented by reference TRBV18 and TRBJ1-4, the full variable domain reads NAGVMQNPRHLVRRRGQEARLRCSPMKGHSHVYWYRQLPEEGLKFMVYLQKENIIDESGMPKERFSAEFPKEGPSILRIQQVVRGDSAAYFCASSQGASGEKLFFGSGTQLSVL.

Comments on this clone: The conserved final phenylalanine or tryptophan is absent from the CDR3, which likely points to a read error. The limits of the CDR3 on the DNA are not certain, so only TCRdb's listed CDR3 is given. This sequence joins TRBV11-3 and TRBJ1-2; no DNA check was done on the table's D call, TRBD1. Germline V gene sequence: CDR1 SGHNT, CDR2 YENEEA. The CDR3 comprises 11 residues, both ends counted. The CDR3 loop reads CASSFRPPLRG.

The chain carries TRBV7-2 and TRBJ2-7; a weak D match, TRBD2 (7 bases). This CDR3 spans 15 amino acids. CDR1 and CDR2 from the germline V gene are SGHTA and FQGNSA. V gave up 3 bases and J gave up 3 bases, with 15 bases separating them. CDR3 in DNA: TGTGCCAGCAGCTTGATGGGGGGGCTAAACTACGAGCAGTACTTC. Amino acids: CASSLMGGLNYEQYF.

The chain is built from TRBV5-1 and TRBJ1-1; D perhaps matches TRBD1 (5 bases). The CDR3 spans 14 residues. Trimming removed 5 bases from V and 5 bases from J, with 16 bases in between. CDR1 is SGHRS and CDR2 is YFSETQ in the germline V gene. CDR3 protein: CASSPEKGYTEAFF. CDR3 nucleotides: TGCGCCAGCAGTCCGGAAAAGGGGTATACTGAAGCTTTCTTT.

This rearrangement joins TRBV5-6 to TRBJ1-4, with unresolved D. V was pared by 4 bases and J by 5 bases, with 15 bases between. The CDR3 length is 15 residues. Germline CDR1 is SGHDT and CDR2 is YYEEEE. The CDR3 sequence is CASSAEPGVNEKLFF. The CDR3 DNA follows: TGTGCCAGCAGCGCCGAACCGGGAGTAAATGAAAAACTGTTTTTT.

This rearrangement joins TRBV7-3 to TRBJ1-1, with D possibly TRBD1 on 6 matching bases. The CDR3 covers 14 residues. With 4 bases removed from V and 4 bases from J, the gap between germline ends came to 13 bases. Germline CDR1 reads SGHTA; CDR2 reads FQGTGA. The DNA for the CDR3 is TGTGCCAGCAGCTCCGCGGGAGGGGGCACTGAAGCTTTCTTT. Translating it yields CASSSAGGGTEAFF.

The chain is built from TRBV5-1 and TRBJ2-3; 10 bases align to TRBD1. This CDR3 comprises 16 residues. Germline CDR1 is SGHRS and CDR2 is YFSETQ. The V gene end was trimmed by 4 bases and the J gene end by 5 bases; junction bases not matched to a gene: 10. The CDR3 sequence: CASSTDRGRPEDTQYF. CDR3 DNA: TGCGCCAGCAGCACCGACAGGGGGCGGCCAGAAGATACGCAGTATTTT.

The genes are TRBV19 and TRBJ2-1, with D possibly being TRBD2 (5 bases). The CDR3 covers 15 residues. V was cut by 8 bases and J by 3 bases, with 17 bases left in between. The germline gives CDR1 LNHDA, CDR2 SQIVND (reference sequence). This chain's CDR3 is CASYYRASSYNEQFF. CDR3 sequence (DNA): TGTGCCAGTTATTATCGGGCTAGCAGCTACAATGAGCAGTTCTTC.

This clone appeared a single time. The chain carries TRBV18 and TRBJ1-6; 9 bases are a match to TRBD1. There are 17 residues in the CDR3. Trimming at V came to 3 bases and at J to 4 bases, leaving 7 bases not matched to a gene. The germline V gene has CDR1 KGHSH and CDR2 LQKENI. CDR3 residues: CASSPTAGTGYNSPLHF. For the CDR3, the DNA is TGTGCCAGCTCACCGACAGCCGGGACAGGGTATAATTCACCCCTCCACTTT.

V gene TRBV28 combines with J gene TRBJ1-2, with a possible D match to TRBD1 (6 bases). The CDR3 extends over 17 amino acids. The V and J ends lost 1 base and 5 bases respectively, with 20 bases between them. The germline CDR1 and CDR2 sequences are MDHEN and SYDVKM. This CDR3 reads CASSLFLVEGETYGYTF. CDR3 sequence (DNA): TGTGCCAGCAGTTTATTTTTGGTAGAGGGGGAGACATATGGCTACACCTTC.

V gene TRBV10-1 combines with J gene TRBJ1-2; no definite D call. Germline V CDR1 and CDR2: WNHNN, SYGVQD (reference sequence). CDR3 length equals 13 residues. Trimming removed 0 bases from V and 3 bases from J, with 5 bases in between. CDR3 sequence: CASSESGDYGYTF. The CDR3 coding sequence is TGCGCCAGCAGTGAGTCGGGAGACTATGGCTACACCTTC.

The chain recombines TRBV2 with TRBJ1-1; 9 bases align to TRBD1. From germline, CDR1 is SNHLY and CDR2 FYNNEI. The CDR3 extends over 14 amino acids. Trimming removed 6 bases from V and 5 bases from J; junction bases left unmatched: 7. In nucleotides, the CDR3 is TGTGCCAGCAGCTACAGGGGGCAAAGGACTGAAGCTTTCTTT. Protein: CASSYRGQRTEAFF. The full variable domain, rest sourced from reference TRBV2 and TRBJ1-1, is EPEVTQTPSHQVTQMGQEVILRCVPISNHLYFYWYRQILGQKVEFLVSFYNNEISEKSEIFDDQFSVERPDGSNFTLKIRSTKLEDSAMYFCASSYRGQRTEAFFGQGTRLTVV.